This TCR beta chain came from a study of technical replicates of blood from several donors. The CDR3 length is 18 residues. TCRdb's table, derived via immunoSEQ multiplex PCR, lists solely in-frame clones and lacks some. Of 56,000 or so clones listed, 90% to 95% are singletons. The sample comprised PBMCs. This TCR came from a human donor in good health. Some clones in this sample may be carry-over from other donors' samples. The chain links TRBV7-5 to TRBJ2-7; the table names TRBD2, a call not compared with the DNA. TRBV7-5 is termed a pseudogene. This CDR3 is CVRSGIAGGRRAFYEQYF. The CDR3 DNA is TGTGTCAGGAGCGGGATAGCGGGGGGGCGTAGGGCTTTCTACGAGCAGTACTTC.